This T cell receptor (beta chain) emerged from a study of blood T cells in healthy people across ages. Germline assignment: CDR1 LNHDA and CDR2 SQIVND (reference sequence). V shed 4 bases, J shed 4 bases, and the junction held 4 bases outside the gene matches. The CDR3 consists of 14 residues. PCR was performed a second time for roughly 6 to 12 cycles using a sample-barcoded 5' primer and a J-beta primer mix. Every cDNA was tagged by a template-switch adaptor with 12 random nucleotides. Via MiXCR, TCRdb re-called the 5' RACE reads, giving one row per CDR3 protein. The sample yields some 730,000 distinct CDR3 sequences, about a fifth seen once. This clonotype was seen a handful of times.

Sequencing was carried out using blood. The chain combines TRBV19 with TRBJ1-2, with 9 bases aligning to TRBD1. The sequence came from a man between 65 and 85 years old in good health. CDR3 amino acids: CASSRDRDAYGYTF. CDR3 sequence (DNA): TGTGCCAGTAGTAGGGACAGGGACGCCTATGGCTACACCTTC. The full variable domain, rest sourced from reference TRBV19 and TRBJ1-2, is DGGITQSPKYLFRKEGQNVTLSCEQNLNHDAMYWYRQDPGQGLRLIYYSQIVNDFQKGDIAEGYSVSREKKESFPLTVTSAQKNPTAFYLCASSRDRDAYGYTFGSGTRLTVV.